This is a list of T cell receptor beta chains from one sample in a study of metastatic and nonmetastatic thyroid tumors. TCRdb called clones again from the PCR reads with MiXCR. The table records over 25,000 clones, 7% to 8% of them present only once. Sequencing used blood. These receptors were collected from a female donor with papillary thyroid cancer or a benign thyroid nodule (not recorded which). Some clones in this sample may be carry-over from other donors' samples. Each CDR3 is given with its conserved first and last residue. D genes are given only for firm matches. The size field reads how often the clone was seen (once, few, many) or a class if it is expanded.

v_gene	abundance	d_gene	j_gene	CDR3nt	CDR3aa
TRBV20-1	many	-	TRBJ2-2	TGCAGTGCTAGAGTGCAGGGCCTAACCTCCACCGGGGAGCTGTTTTTT	CSARVQGLTSTGELFF
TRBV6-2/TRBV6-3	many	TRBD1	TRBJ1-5	TGTGCCAGCAGGGACACAGGGGAGAGCAATCAGCCCCAGCATTTT	CASRDTGESNQPQHF
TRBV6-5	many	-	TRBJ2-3	TGTGCCAGCAGTTACCCTAGGGCTAGGGGGGTTACGCAGTATTTT	CASSYPRARGVTQYF
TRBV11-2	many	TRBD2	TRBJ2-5	TGTGCCAGCAGCTTAGATCCTAGCGGGGGGTATGGGACCCAGTACTTC	CASSLDPSGGYGTQYF
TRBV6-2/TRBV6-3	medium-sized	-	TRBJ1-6	TGTGCCAGCAGCCCCAAATCGACCGCTATAAGTTCACCCCTCCACTTT	CASSPKSTAISSPLHF
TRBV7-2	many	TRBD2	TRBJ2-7	TGTGCCAGCAGCTTGGGCGGGGGAGCAACCTACGAGCAGTACTTC	CASSLGGGATYEQYF
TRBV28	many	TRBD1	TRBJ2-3	TGTGCCAGCAGTCAGACAGGGAGCACAGATACGCAGTATTTT	CASSQTGSTDTQYF
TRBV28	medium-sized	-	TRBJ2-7	TGTGCCAGCATCTGGAGGGGTTCGGACGAGCAGTACTTC	CASIWRGSDEQYF
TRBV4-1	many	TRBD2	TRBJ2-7	TGCGCCAGCAGCCAGGGGCTAGCGGGAGCCTACGAGCAGTACTTC	CASSQGLAGAYEQYF
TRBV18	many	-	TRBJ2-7	TGTGCCAGCTCTCCCGCTGACTACGAGCAGTACTTC	CASSPADYEQYF
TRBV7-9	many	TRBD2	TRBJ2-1	TGTGCCAGCAACCGTTGGCTAGCGGCTGGGGATGAGCAGTTCTTC	CASNRWLAAGDEQFF
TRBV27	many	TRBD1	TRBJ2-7	TGTGCCAGCAGTTCCTGGACAGGAGACTACGAGCAGTACTTC	CASSSWTGDYEQYF
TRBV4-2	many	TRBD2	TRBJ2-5	TGTGCCAGCAGCCAGCTAGCGGGAGGGCGGGAGACCCAGTACTTC	CASSQLAGGRETQYF
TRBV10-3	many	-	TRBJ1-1	TGTGCCATCAGTGAAGACCACGACACTGAAGCTTTCTTT	CAISEDHDTEAFF
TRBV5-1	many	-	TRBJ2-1	TGCGCCAGCAGCTCTGCGCCATCCCGGAACAATGAGCAGTTCTTC	CASSSAPSRNNEQFF
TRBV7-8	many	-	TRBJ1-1	TGTGCCAGCAGCTTAACAGAGGTTACGAACACTGAAGCTTTCTTT	CASSLTEVTNTEAFF
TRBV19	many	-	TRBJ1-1	TGTGCCAGTAGTATAGGGGGCTGGGACACTGAAGCTTTCTTT	CASSIGGWDTEAFF
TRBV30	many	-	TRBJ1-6	TGTGCCTGGGCTCAGGGGTATAATTCACCCCTCCACTTT	CAWAQGYNSPLHF
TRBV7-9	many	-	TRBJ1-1	TGTGCCAGCAGTCTTGCGCAAACTGAAGCTTTCTTT	CASSLAQTEAFF
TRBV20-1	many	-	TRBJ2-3	TGCAGTGCTAGCGGGACTTTAAGGTCCACAGATACGCAGTATTTT	CSASGTLRSTDTQYF
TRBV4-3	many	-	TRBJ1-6	TGCGCCAGCAGCCCAGGAAAAGTCAATTATAATTCACCCCTCCACTTT	CASSPGKVNYNSPLHF
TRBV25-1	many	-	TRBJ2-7	TGTGCCAGCAGTGCGGACAGATTTTTCTCCTACGAGCAGTACTTC	CASSADRFFSYEQYF
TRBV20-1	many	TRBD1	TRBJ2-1	TGCAGTGCTACCGACAGGGCCGCCTACAATGAGCAGTTCTTC	CSATDRAAYNEQFF
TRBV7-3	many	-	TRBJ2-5	TGTGCCAGCAGCTTAACGGCTTCTGTGGGGACCCAGTACTTC	CASSLTASVGTQYF